Listed here are 17 T cell receptor beta chains from one sample, sequenced in a study of shared clonotypes between healthy human individuals. Measured with immunoSEQ multiplex PCR; TCRdb has only the in-frame clones, and not every one. Here the sample spans 1.6 million or so clones, around 97% being singletons. The material sequenced was naive CD4+ T cells sorted from blood. The subset was: CD45RA+ positively selected. Every receptor here comes from a man younger than 45 in good health.

The chain employs TRBV15 and TRBJ2-1; D is uncertain. Trimming pared 8 bases from V and 8 bases from J, leaving 16 bases between. Germline V gives CDR1 LNHNV, CDR2 YYDKDF (reference sequence). The CDR3 is 13 amino acids. The CDR3 region is CATGDPQHDEQFF. The CDR3 nucleotides are TGTGCCACCGGTGACCCTCAACACGATGAGCAGTTCTTC.

V is TRBV10-3 and J is TRBJ2-1; 7 positions agree with TRBD2. Germline CDR1 reads ENHRY; CDR2 reads SYGVKD. V dropped 11 bases and J dropped 5; count of bases not matched to a gene: 9. The CDR3 totals 13 residues. The CDR3 bases are TGTGCCGCGGGGAGCGGGATGGACAATGAGCAGTTCTTC. Its protein is CAAGSGMDNEQFF.

The chain is built from TRBV29-1 and TRBJ2-7, with 7 bases lining up with TRBD1. The V and J ends lost 4 bases and 7 bases, in that order; junction bases with no gene match: 13. Germline CDR1 and CDR2: SQVTM and ANQGSEA. This CDR3 spans 14 amino acids. CDR3: CSVARGQVLREQYF. CDR3 in DNA: TGCAGCGTTGCCCGAGGACAGGTCCTTAGGGAGCAGTACTTC.

The chain couples TRBV4-3 to TRBJ1-1, with 7 bases that match TRBD1. After removal of 2 bases from V and 10 bases from J, the junction contained 7 bases not matched to a gene. This CDR3 contains 13 residues. In germline, CDR1 is LGHNA, CDR2 YSLEER. The CDR3 DNA reads as TGCGCCAGCAGCCAATACGACAGGGCTAGAGCTTTCTTT. As protein: CASSQYDRARAFF.

The gene calls are TRBV6-6 and TRBJ2-7, with D possibly TRBD1 on 5 matching bases. Germline V gene lookup returns CDR1 MNHNY and CDR2 SVGAGI (reference sequence). V was pared by 0 bases and J by 9 bases, with 15 bases between. The CDR3 covers 14 residues. CDR3 region: CASSYSDSLMGQYF. CDR3 DNA: TGTGCCAGCAGTTACTCTGACAGTCTTATGGGGCAGTACTTC.

Regarding this clone: In the same sample, other DNA sequences code for this CDR3. The genes are TRBV5-1 and TRBJ2-7; unclear D gene. Germline V gene data show CDR1 as SGHRS and CDR2 as YFSETQ. The CDR3 covers 14 residues. Deletions cut 0 bases from V and 1 base from J, with 8 bases between. CDR3 region: CASSLAGVSYEQYF. CDR3 DNA sequence: TGCGCCAGCAGCTTGGCCGGCGTATCCTACGAGCAGTACTTC.

The genes are TRBV11-3 and TRBJ2-5; 8 nucleotides match TRBD2. CDR1 is SGHNT and CDR2 is YENEEA in the germline V gene. The CDR3 is 14 amino acids. Trimming at V came to 4 bases and at J to 4 bases, leaving 5 bases not matched to a gene. This CDR3 is CASSYTGTRETQYF. CDR3 DNA: TGTGCCAGCAGCTACACCGGGACTAGAGAGACCCAGTACTTC. The whole variable domain, filled in from reference TRBV11-3 and TRBJ2-5, reads EAGVVQSPRYKIIEKKQPVAFWCNPISGHNTLYWYLQNLGQGPELLIRYENEEAVDDSQLPKDRFSAERLKGVDSTLKIQPAELGDSAVYLCASSYTGTRETQYFGPGTRLLVL.

This chain joins TRBV13 and TRBJ1-3; no reliable D call. The V gene lost 5 bases and the J gene lost 4 bases, with 9 bases spanning the gap. Germline V lookup: CDR1 PRHDT, CDR2 FYEKMQ (reference sequence). The length of the CDR3 is 13 residues. CDR3 sequence: CASSPGPGNTIYF. The DNA of the CDR3 is TGTGCCAGCAGCCCCGGACCGGGAAACACCATATATTTT.

In nucleotides, the CDR3 is TGCGCCAGCAGCTTGGCCTTGGCAGGATATGGGATTGACACTGAAGCTTTCTTT. Translating it yields CASSLALAGYGIDTEAFF. The chain carries TRBV5-1 and TRBJ1-1; D call uncertain. The CDR3 spans 18 residues. CDR1 and CDR2 from the germline V gene are SGHRS and YFSETQ. The V end was cut by 0 bases, the J end by 3 bases, with 21 bases between.

The V and J genes are TRBV10-2 and TRBJ2-2, with D possibly being TRBD1 (6 bases). V lost 7 bases and J 5 bases, leaving 14 bases between the germline ends. This CDR3 is built from 14 residues. Per germline, CDR1 WSHSY and CDR2 SAAADI. The CDR3 is CASNHQGRTGELFF. The CDR3 DNA follows: TGCGCCAGCAACCATCAGGGGAGAACCGGGGAGCTGTTTTTT.

The J gene is TRBJ1-1, the V gene TRBV11-2; D ambiguous. There are 15 residues in the CDR3. Trimming took 4 bases from V and 2 from J, leaving 14 bases between them. CDR1 is SGHAT, CDR2 FQNNGV, per germline. CDR3 amino acids: CASSSTKGLNTEAFF. The CDR3 DNA sequence: TGTGCCAGCAGCTCAACTAAAGGGCTCAACACTGAAGCTTTCTTT. The full variable domain, rest sourced from reference TRBV11-2 and TRBJ1-1, is EAGVAQSPRYKIIEKRQSVAFWCNPISGHATLYWYQQILGQGPKLLIQFQNNGVVDDSQLPKDRFSAERLKGVDSTLKIQPAKLEDSAVYLCASSSTKGLNTEAFFGQGTRLTVV.

The chain combines TRBV28 with TRBJ2-4, with a possible D match to TRBD1 (6 bases). The CDR3 is made up of 14 amino acids. Germline V gene data show CDR1 as MDHEN and CDR2 as SYDVKM. With 11 bases removed from V and 1 base from J, the gap between germline ends came to 15 bases. CDR3 coding DNA: TGTGCCGGAAACAGGGCTGATGCCAAAAACATTCAGTACTTC. The encoded protein is CAGNRADAKNIQYF.

The genes are TRBV29-1 and TRBJ1-1, with D uncertain. Trimming left V 3 bases short and J 4 bases short, with 9 bases between. CDR1 is SQVTM and CDR2 is ANQGSEA in the germline V gene. This CDR3 comprises 12 residues. For the CDR3, the DNA is TGCAGCGTTGAGGGGTTTCGCACTGAAGCTTTCTTT. Protein sequence: CSVEGFRTEAFF.

This chain uses TRBV7-6 with TRBJ2-3, with a weak D call TRBD1 (5 bases). V lost 1 base and J 4 bases, leaving 12 bases between the germline ends. Germline lookup yields CDR1 SGHVS and CDR2 FNYEAQ. The CDR3 loop spans 15 amino acids. The CDR3 coding sequence is TGTGCCAGCAGCTTAGGTGTCAAAGGGGCAGATACGCAGTATTTT. Its protein product is CASSLGVKGADTQYF.

This clone appeared once. V gene TRBV6-5 combines with J gene TRBJ1-4, with D possibly matching TRBD1 (5 bases). V lost 5 bases and J lost 5, with 15 bases in between. CDR1 is MNHEY, CDR2 SVGAGI, per germline. CDR3 length: 15 amino acids. CDR3 sequence reads: CASSTRGLPNEKLFF. The CDR3 DNA reads as TGTGCCAGCAGTACCCGGGGACTCCCCAATGAAAAACTGTTTTTT.

The V gene is TRBV18, the J gene TRBJ2-7; D perhaps matches TRBD1 (5 bases). Trimming pared 2 bases from V and 3 bases from J, leaving 8 bases between. Germline values: CDR1 KGHSH, CDR2 LQKENI. The CDR3 is 13 residues long. CDR3 amino acids: CASSPSTVYEQYF. The DNA for the CDR3 is TGTGCCAGCTCACCATCGACAGTCTACGAGCAGTACTTC. Filled out from reference TRBV18 and TRBJ2-7, the complete variable domain reads NAGVMQNPRHLVRRRGQEARLRCSPMKGHSHVYWYRQLPEEGLKFMVYLQKENIIDESGMPKERFSAEFPKEGPSILRIQQVVRGDSAAYFCASSPSTVYEQYFGPGTRLTVT.

The gene calls are TRBV29-1 and TRBJ2-1; possible D gene TRBD1, 9 bases. CDR3 size: 21 residues. V was shortened by 8 bases and J by 3 bases, with 38 bases between the two germline ends. CDR1 is SQVTM and CDR2 is ANQGSEA in the germline V gene. The CDR3 DNA reads TGCAGCCTAAGAGGAACAGGGGGCGACGTTGACGGGAGGGCCCTCTACAATGAGCAGTTCTTC. It yields the protein CSLRGTGGDVDGRALYNEQFF.